The following is a T cell receptor (beta chain) sequence with its context. Its target antigen remains unknown. No qualities accompany the bases; no much larger clone lies one base away. This sample is drawn from a study of cytomegalovirus exposure and HLA in healthy donors (dated by TCRdb to the late 2010s). In the study overall: An earlier analysis of some 600 of the donors reported 276 Gb of sequence data and 95 million to 140 million unique TCR beta sequences obtained from about 170 million T cells. Every repertoire in the discovery cohort had been generated on one and the same sequencing platform. Donor age, sex, ethnicity and CMV serostatus were compiled alongside the repertoire data. Roughly 300 gigabases of sequencing data and approximately 85 million unique TCR sequences were included in an early release covering around 600 HLA-typed donors. Besides the first cohort of approximately 710 subjects, a separate validation cohort made up of roughly 120 different subjects was used. A later genetic analysis used genome-wide SNP genotypes for about three fifths of the 666 donors, treating that subset as a discovery cohort. In an earlier analysis of 587 of the donors, high-throughput TCR beta sequencing was used to judge whether each TCR beta V gene segment behaved as functional or pseudogenic. About five DR-DQ haplotypes were treated as single units for association and clustering because of strong linkage in the cohort. The study combined high-throughput TCR immunosequencing, statistical association of individual TCRs with disease status, and machine learning to predict cytomegalovirus infection status. Both class I and class II loci were covered by HLA typing, at four-digit resolution. Using immunosequencing, the study profiled T cell repertoires from about 620 subjects and related those repertoires to cytomegalovirus serostatus. The genetic ancestry cluster associated with self-reported Caucasian donors included around four fifths of the 300 to 450 genotyped donors. In the later analysis, no new phenotypic data were used to find candidate immune exposures; instead, reliance was placed on TCR beta sequences and their occurrence across donors. The aim of the study was to test whether cataloging public T cell receptors could identify signatures of past pathogen exposure. Typing coverage differed by locus: A, B, C, DRB1 and DQB1 were typed in roughly 620-630 donors, DQA1 in 522, DPA1 in 600 to 610, and DPB1 in roughly 450. Among some 400 genotyped donors of the cohort, an average of around 240,000 unique TCR beta nucleotide sequences were sequenced per donor, roughly 18% of them non-productive. To study patterns of TCR occurrence, a later analysis re-analyzed previously published TCR beta repertoires from around 660 donors and added high-resolution HLA genotyping. Beyond this particular receptor, the publication reports: According to a later analysis, most CMV-associated TCR beta chains appeared to be HLA-restricted, and the HLA associations seemed to be driven largely by CMV exposure. Correlated functional status among segregating V segments might reflect linkage disequilibrium, but an unknown experimental factor could not be ruled out. A further reported finding was that TCR beta sequences accurately predicted the HLA-A and HLA-B alleles for most subjects in the first cohort. Roughly uniform sequencing depth across donors was assumed in presence/absence analyses, although this assumption may not hold. Fewer than 20 rarely observed V segments, including chromosome 9 orphons, were excluded from the earlier analysis of approximately 500 of the donors because counts were too low. Some IMGT-functional V segments, including TRBV6-2 and TRBV6-3, could not be distinguished by the 87-base-pair reads and were therefore excluded. At a false discovery rate of 0.05, a later analysis linked about 17,000 TCR beta sequences to specific HLA alleles. The authors suggested that the approach could potentially be extended to other disease states and immunological phenotypes. Most TCR sequences were observed very rarely across donors, whereas some public TCRs were present in many individuals. Three of the identified cytomegalovirus-associated TCR beta chains were confirmed in vitro to be specific for cytomegalovirus antigens. In a later analysis, TCR association rates were found to vary across HLA loci, with the most associated TCRs seen for DRB1 alleles and the fewest for HLA-C alleles. In an earlier analysis of around 600 of the donors, most TCR beta V segments were observed in productive rearrangements about 87% or about 30% of the time, broadly matching IMGT annotations. In a later genetic analysis, fewer N-insertions in productive TCRs were reported among donors in an Asian-associated ancestry cluster than the roughly 670-donor mean. A cluster of highly shared sequence variants was judged likely to represent a technical artifact of the sequencing pipeline. In a later analysis, HLA-associated TCR beta chains showed more clonal expansion and lower generation probabilities than non-associated chains that were equally common. According to a later analysis, parvovirus B19, influenza, CMV and Epstein-Barr virus appeared linked to several top co-occurrence clusters. Immune exposure information for the cohort was limited to CMV serostatus. This cohort had only TCR beta chains sequenced, and the lack of alpha or paired-chain data limited which features could be detected. A total of 150 to 200 TCR beta chains were listed by the study as associated with cytomegalovirus. In a later genetic analysis, a missense DCLRE1C variant was associated with V-gene and J-gene trimming of TCR beta chains, and the association was replicated in an independent cohort. Strong co-occurrence of HLA alleles, especially DR and DQ, made assigning TCR associations to individual alleles difficult. The classifier was reported to diagnose cytomegalovirus status with high specificity and sensitivity in both the original cohort and the validation cohort. Because HLA typing was missing for some donors at each locus, association tests included only the typed subset.

CDR1 MNHEY and CDR2 SVGAGI are derived from the germline V gene. Including cysteine and phenylalanine, the CDR3 has 16 amino acids. CDR3 DNA only is kept here, 48 bases in frame from base 1. Here V drops 2 bases and J drops 11 bases, and the junction holds 17 bases not matched to any gene. The cohort comprised 670 or so healthy bone marrow donors. At the time of sampling, every cohort member was nominally healthy, though immune exposures that went unrecorded were likely present. The donor tested CMV seronegative and was one of the 352 seronegative cohort members. A peripheral blood sample was collected from each donor, and TCR beta sequencing was performed on peripheral blood mononuclear cells. Genomic DNA extraction from the blood cell samples was performed with the Qiagen DNeasy Blood Extraction Kit. The library was produced with the immunoSEQ multiplex PCR assay. For the multiplex PCR, a mixture combining 60 forward primers for TCR Vbeta segments and 13 reverse primers for TCR Jbeta segments was used. The CDR3 region of rearranged TCR beta genes was amplified from genomic DNA by a multiplex PCR assay. The amplified TCR beta libraries were sequenced on the Illumina HiSeq System as 87-base-pair reads. On the study's bioinformatics: A later analysis tallied 80 million to 95 million unique TCR beta chains across the 640 or so repertoires, and some 10 million of those chains were shared by two or more donors. Raw reads were error-corrected and collapsed into unique sequences with a nearest-neighbor algorithm that merged closely related sequences to remove PCR and sequencing errors. CDR3 sequences were aligned to IMGT reference sequences to assign V, D and J gene segments. For a sequence to be retained, a match of at least six nucleotides to both a V gene segment and a J gene segment was required. Rearrangements were classified as productive when the CDR3 lacked stop codons and remained in frame with V and J, and all other rearrangements were classified as non-productive. Following IMGT convention, CDR3 was defined as the stretch from the second conserved V-encoded cysteine up to the conserved J-encoded phenylalanine. In an earlier analysis of around 640 of the donors, sequences lacking an unambiguous match to a single V gene segment were excluded. An earlier analysis of 587 of the donors called V segments functional above 56.7% productive rearrangements and segregating when the between-donor standard deviation exceeded 5%. A statistical classification framework was built for diagnosing cytomegalovirus status from the catalog of TCR beta chain sequences. In a later analysis, TCR nucleotide sequences were compared against IMGT/GENE-DB human TR gene sequences so that V and J genes could be assigned. The TCRdist pipeline was used in a later analysis to assign CDR3 sequences and most-parsimonious VDJ recombination scenarios. In a later analysis, every TCR beta chain was defined by the combination of its CDR3 amino acid sequence and its V-gene family, and reads without a unique V-gene family were dropped. To address suspected cross-contamination and a sequencing artifact, a later analysis removed under 600 highly shared, low-generation-probability nucleotide sequences. For each public chain, a later analysis derived a clonal expansion index from normalized ranks of inferred template counts within each repertoire. A later analysis computed generation probabilities with a VDJ recombination model fitted to out-of-frame rearrangements, and checked the results against IGoR. In a later analysis, hypergeometric tests were used to score TCR-TCR, TCR-HLA and TCR-CMV co-occurrence, with a repertoire-size bias correction applied to TCR pairs. In a later analysis, false discovery rates were estimated by permuting HLA or CMV assignments 20 times. In a later analysis, co-occurring TCRs were grouped using DBSCAN, and TCRdist sequence similarity was added for clustering within HLA-allele-positive subsets. Co-occurrence clustering excluded repertoires with fewer than 30,000 or more than 120,000 public chains, plus five with anomalous nucleotide sharing. As stored in TCRdb, this immuneACCESS dataset retains in-frame rearrangements with V and J assigned. A fraction of the clones does not appear; measured against another copy, unresolved V genes explain less than half of the discrepancy, and the remainder lacks a known reason. That table furnishes V, J and clone size, whereas the DNA furnished D and trimming. The sample table records some 130,000 clones; 80% of these occur just once. The ten largest make up roughly 4% of the sample.

Sequenced: PBMCs. The receptor's source is a woman aged 40 to 50 in good health and CMV-seronegative. The chain is made from TRBV6-5 and TRBJ1-2; 7 bases in the middle match TRBD1. The base sequence is TGTGCCAGCAGTTACCGCACAGGGGCAAATATCGGCTGGTACACCTTC. Translated, it gives CASSYRTGANIGWYTF.